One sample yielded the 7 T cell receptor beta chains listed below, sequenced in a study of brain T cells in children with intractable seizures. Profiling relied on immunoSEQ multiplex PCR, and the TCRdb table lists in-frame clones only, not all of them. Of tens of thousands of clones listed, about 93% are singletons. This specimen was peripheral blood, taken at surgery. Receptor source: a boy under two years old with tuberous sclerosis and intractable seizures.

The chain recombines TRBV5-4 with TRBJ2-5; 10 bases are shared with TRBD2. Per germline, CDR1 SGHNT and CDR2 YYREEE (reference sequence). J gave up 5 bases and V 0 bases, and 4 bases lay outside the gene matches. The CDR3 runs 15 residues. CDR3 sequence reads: CASSLGGLAWETQYF. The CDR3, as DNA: TGTGCCAGCAGCTTGGGGGGACTAGCGTGGGAGACCCAGTACTTC.

The CDR3 nucleotides are TGTGCCAGCAGCTTTGAGTCGGGACTCGAAGCTTTCTTT. Translated, it gives CASSFESGLEAFF. The chain joins TRBV7-8 to TRBJ1-1, with D tentatively TRBD1 (5 bases). Looked up from germline, CDR1 is SGHVS and CDR2 is FQNEAQ. Trimming left V 3 bases short and J 8 bases short, with 13 bases between. The CDR3 is made up of 13 amino acids.

CDR3 DNA sequence: TGTGCCAGCAGCTTGGGGGAGGGAGGTCAGCCCCAGCATTTT. This gives the protein CASSLGEGGQPQHF. The genes are TRBV5-5 and TRBJ1-5, with unresolved D. The V end lost 0 bases, the J end lost 6 bases, and 10 bases lay between the germline ends. The CDR3 runs 14 residues. CDR1 and CDR2 (germline): SGHKS, YYEKEE (reference sequence).

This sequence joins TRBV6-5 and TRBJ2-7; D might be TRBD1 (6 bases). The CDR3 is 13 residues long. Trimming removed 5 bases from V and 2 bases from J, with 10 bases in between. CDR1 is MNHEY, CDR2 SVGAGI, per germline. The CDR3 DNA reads TGTGCCAGCAGTCCACAGGGCCCCTACGAGCAGTACTTC. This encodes CASSPQGPYEQYF.

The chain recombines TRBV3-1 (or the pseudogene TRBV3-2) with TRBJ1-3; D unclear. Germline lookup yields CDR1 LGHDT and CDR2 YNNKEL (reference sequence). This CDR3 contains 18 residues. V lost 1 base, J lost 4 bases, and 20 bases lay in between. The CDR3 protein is CASSQGVGSGLSGNTIYF. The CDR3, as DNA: TGTGCCAGCAGCCAAGGGGTCGGGTCTGGACTCTCGGGAAACACCATATATTTT.

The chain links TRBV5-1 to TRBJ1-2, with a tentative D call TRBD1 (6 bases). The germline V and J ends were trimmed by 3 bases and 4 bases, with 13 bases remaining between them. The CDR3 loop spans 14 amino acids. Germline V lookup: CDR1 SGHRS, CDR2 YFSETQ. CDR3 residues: CASSWAGGSYGYTF. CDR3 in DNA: TGCGCCAGCAGCTGGGCCGGGGGCAGCTATGGCTACACCTTC.

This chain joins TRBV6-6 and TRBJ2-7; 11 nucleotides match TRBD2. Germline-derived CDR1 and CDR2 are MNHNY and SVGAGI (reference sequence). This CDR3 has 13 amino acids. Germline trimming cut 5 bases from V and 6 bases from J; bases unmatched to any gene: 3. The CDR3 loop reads CASSPTSGAEQYF. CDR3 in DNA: TGTGCCAGCAGTCCGACTAGCGGGGCCGAGCAGTACTTC.